Listed here are 8 T cell receptor beta chains from one sample, sequenced in a study of cytomegalovirus exposure and HLA in healthy donors. PCR was performed using 60 Vbeta and 13 Jbeta primers. Clones were read by immunoSEQ multiplex PCR, and TCRdb kept only the in-frame ones, dropping some. This sample lists more than 95,000 clones; its ten largest clones have about 2.2%. The sequenced sample consisted of PBMCs. These receptors all come from a man in his forties or fifties in good health and CMV-seronegative.

V and J are TRBV4-1 and TRBJ2-1; 7 positions match TRBD2. CDR3 size: 16 residues. V shed 5 bases, J shed 0 bases, and the junction held 7 bases outside the gene matches. Germline loops: CDR1 MGHRA, CDR2 YSYEKL. CDR3 sequence (DNA): TGCGCCAGCAGCGTAAGACTAGCTTCCTCCTACAATGAGCAGTTCTTC. As protein: CASSVRLASSYNEQFF.

CDR3 protein: CASSPSEGSGANVLTF. CDR3 bases: TGTGCCAGCTCACCAAGTGAGGGCTCTGGGGCCAACGTCCTGACTTTC. The chain recombines TRBV18 with TRBJ2-6, with D perhaps matching TRBD2 (5 bases). This CDR3 region has 16 residues. Trimming stripped 2 bases from V and 0 bases from J, with 8 bases between. Per germline, CDR1 KGHSH and CDR2 LQKENI.

The chain employs TRBV28 and TRBJ1-5; TRBD1 might be the D (5 bases). V lost 5 bases and J lost 4, with 15 bases in between. This CDR3 spans 15 amino acids. The V gene's germline CDR1 is MDHEN and CDR2 SYDVKM. The CDR3 DNA reads as TGTGCCAGCAGTCGTGACAGTATAGGGAATCAGCCCCAGCATTTT. Amino acid sequence: CASSRDSIGNQPQHF.

The CDR3 bases are TGTGCCAGCAGCCCCGTCGGGGAGTGGAATGAGCAGTTCTTC. It translates to CASSPVGEWNEQFF. V gene TRBV5-4 combines with J gene TRBJ2-1; tentative D call: TRBD2 (5 bases). This CDR3 region has 14 residues. V gave up 4 bases and J gave up 7 bases, with 15 bases separating them. Germline V gene data show CDR1 as SGHNT and CDR2 as YYREEE (reference sequence). The variable domain in full, completed from reference TRBV5-4 and TRBJ2-1, reads ETGVTQSPTHLIKTRGQQVTLRCSSQSGHNTVSWYQQALGQGPQFIFQYYREEENGRGNFPPRFSGLQFPNYSSELNVNALELDDSALYLCASSPVGEWNEQFFGPGTRLTVL.

The gene calls are TRBV5-4 and TRBJ2-6; TRBD1 matches 9 bases. There are 19 residues in the CDR3. Trimming took 5 bases from V and 2 from J; bases not matched to a gene: 14. Germline lookup yields CDR1 SGHNT and CDR2 YYREEE (reference sequence). The CDR3 region is CASSLYRGQFRTGANVLTF. In nucleotides, the CDR3 is TGTGCCAGCAGTCTATACAGGGGGCAGTTCAGGACTGGGGCCAACGTCCTGACTTTC. Looking up the rest from reference TRBV5-4 and TRBJ2-6 gives the full variable domain: ETGVTQSPTHLIKTRGQQVTLRCSSQSGHNTVSWYQQALGQGPQFIFQYYREEENGRGNFPPRFSGLQFPNYSSELNVNALELDDSALYLCASSLYRGQFRTGANVLTFGAGSRLTVL.

V and J are TRBV27 and TRBJ2-1, with D perhaps TRBD1 (6 bases). V was clipped by 1 base and J by 3 bases, with 10 bases between them. In germline, CDR1 is MNHEY, CDR2 SMNVEV (reference sequence). CDR3 size: 15 residues. The CDR3 nucleotides are TGTGCCAGCAGTTTATTACAGGGATACTACAATGAGCAGTTCTTC. Protein sequence: CASSLLQGYYNEQFF.

The rearrangement uses TRBV9 and TRBJ2-5, with D maybe TRBD1 (6 bases). V was clipped by 1 base and J by 2 bases, with 6 bases between them. CDR3 length: 13 amino acids. Germline V gives CDR1 SGDLS, CDR2 YYNGEE. The CDR3 region is CASSVQGQETQYF. CDR3 bases: TGTGCCAGCAGCGTACAGGGGCAAGAGACCCAGTACTTC.

V is TRBV21-1 and J is TRBJ2-3; whether TRBD2, the table's D call, matches the DNA was not checked. TRBV21-1 constitutes a pseudogene. There are 19 residues in the CDR3. DNA for the CDR3: TGTGCCAGCAGCAAAGGTCCGCTAGCGGGAGTTTCCCCGACAGATACGCAGTATTTT. It codes for CASSKGPLAGVSPTDTQYF.